Listed below are T cell receptor beta chains from one sample, sequenced in a study of early T cells in non-severe SARS-CoV-2 infection. TCRdb re-analysed the 5' RACE reads in MiXCR, keeping a single row per CDR3 protein. The sample lists approximately 85,000 distinct CDR3 sequences; more than 9% were seen once. Sequenced: whole blood. These receptors originate from an adult who was a healthcare worker with PCR-confirmed SARS-CoV-2 infection or an uninfected control (not recorded which). The CDR3 runs from the conserved cysteine through the conserved F or W. The D gene is left open where the match is weak. A row's size may be missing; if present it is once, few, many or a size class.

v_gene: TRBV6-2/TRBV6-3; abundance: few; j_gene: TRBJ1-2; d_gene: NA; CDR3aa: CASSQQGANYGYTF; CDR3nt: TGTGCCAGCAGTCAACAGGGTGCTAACTATGGCTACACCTTC
v_gene: TRBV20-1; abundance: NA; j_gene: TRBJ2-5; d_gene: TRBD2; CDR3aa: CSAPTSAQETQYF; CDR3nt: TGCAGTGCCCCGACTAGCGCCCAAGAGACCCAGTACTTC
v_gene: TRBV6-5; abundance: few; j_gene: TRBJ2-2; d_gene: TRBD2; CDR3aa: CASSPQRGSGELFF; CDR3nt: TGTGCCAGCAGCCCCCAGCGGGGGAGCGGGGAGCTGTTTTTT
v_gene: TRBV19; abundance: few; j_gene: TRBJ1-5; d_gene: TRBD1; CDR3aa: CASRYQGAGQPQHF; CDR3nt: TGTGCCAGTAGGTACCAGGGGGCAGGACAGCCCCAGCATTTT
v_gene: TRBV11-1; abundance: few; j_gene: TRBJ2-1; d_gene: TRBD2; CDR3aa: CASSSKNSGTHNEQFF; CDR3nt: TGTGCCAGCAGCTCAAAAAATAGCGGGACGCACAATGAGCAGTTCTTC
v_gene: TRBV29-1; abundance: NA; j_gene: TRBJ2-5; d_gene: NA; CDR3aa: CSFGGEGTQYF; CDR3nt: TGCAGCTTCGGGGGCGAGGGGACCCAGTACTTC
v_gene: TRBV6-6; abundance: many; j_gene: TRBJ1-4; d_gene: TRBD1; CDR3aa: CASSYLGTAEEKLFF; CDR3nt: TGTGCCAGCAGTTATTTAGGGACAGCGGAGGAAAAACTGTTTTTT
v_gene: TRBV7-3; abundance: many; j_gene: TRBJ2-1; d_gene: NA; CDR3aa: CASSPKGGGEQFF; CDR3nt: TGTGCCAGCAGCCCGAAGGGGGGCGGAGAGCAGTTCTTC
v_gene: TRBV6-1; abundance: few; j_gene: TRBJ1-2; d_gene: NA; CDR3aa: CASSEDNGYTF; CDR3nt: TGTGCCAGCAGTGAAGATAATGGCTACACCTTC
v_gene: TRBV11-1; abundance: few; j_gene: TRBJ2-3; d_gene: TRBD2; CDR3aa: CASSPLAGGADTQYF; CDR3nt: TGTGCCAGCAGCCCGCTAGCGGGAGGGGCAGATACGCAGTATTTT
v_gene: TRBV9; abundance: few; j_gene: TRBJ1-1; d_gene: NA; CDR3aa: CASSVFSRGLNTEAFF; CDR3nt: TGTGCCAGCAGCGTCTTCTCCAGGGGCTTGAACACTGAAGCTTTCTTT
v_gene: TRBV29-1; abundance: few; j_gene: TRBJ2-5; d_gene: NA; CDR3aa: CSVGQPLGTQYF; CDR3nt: TGCAGCGTTGGGCAGCCTCTAGGGACCCAGTACTTC
v_gene: TRBV7-2; abundance: NA; j_gene: TRBJ2-2; d_gene: TRBD2; CDR3aa: CASSLGAGDTGELFF; CDR3nt: TGTGCCAGCAGCTTAGGCGCGGGAGACACCGGGGAGCTGTTTTTT
v_gene: TRBV4-1; abundance: NA; j_gene: TRBJ2-2; d_gene: NA; CDR3aa: CASRREHGELFF; CDR3nt: TGCGCCAGCAGAAGGGAACACGGGGAGCTGTTTTTT
v_gene: TRBV7-3; abundance: NA; j_gene: TRBJ2-3; d_gene: NA; CDR3aa: CASSSTRTDTQYF; CDR3nt: TGTGCCAGCAGCTCGACTAGGACAGATACGCAGTATTTT
v_gene: TRBV20-1; abundance: many; j_gene: TRBJ2-3; d_gene: NA; CDR3aa: CSASLDTQYF; CDR3nt: TGCAGTGCTAGTCTGGATACGCAGTATTTT
v_gene: TRBV10-3; abundance: few; j_gene: TRBJ1-1; d_gene: NA; CDR3aa: CAISGGSGTEAFF; CDR3nt: TGTGCCATCAGTGGGGGCTCGGGCACTGAAGCTTTCTTT
v_gene: TRBV19; abundance: many; j_gene: TRBJ1-2; d_gene: NA; CDR3aa: CASGSGGYTF; CDR3nt: TGTGCCAGCGGGTCGGGTGGCTACACCTTC
v_gene: TRBV5-6; abundance: NA; j_gene: TRBJ2-3; d_gene: NA; CDR3aa: CASSSSGAEDTQYF; CDR3nt: TGTGCCAGCAGCTCATCAGGGGCTGAAGATACGCAGTATTTT
v_gene: TRBV6-6; abundance: few; j_gene: TRBJ2-4; d_gene: NA; CDR3aa: CASSYDQLDIQYF; CDR3nt: TGTGCCAGCAGTTACGATCAGTTAGACATTCAGTACTTC
v_gene: TRBV19; abundance: NA; j_gene: TRBJ1-4; d_gene: NA; CDR3aa: CASSAGSGTRTNEKLFF; CDR3nt: TGTGCCAGTAGTGCCGGTTCCGGGACAAGAACTAATGAAAAACTGTTTTTT
v_gene: TRBV12-3/TRBV12-4; abundance: NA; j_gene: TRBJ2-7; d_gene: TRBD1; CDR3aa: CASTHRGESYEQYF; CDR3nt: TGTGCCAGCACCCACAGGGGCGAGTCCTACGAGCAGTACTTC
v_gene: TRBV7-2; abundance: many; j_gene: TRBJ2-4; d_gene: TRBD1; CDR3aa: CASSSGDSFLNIQYF; CDR3nt: TGTGCCAGCAGCTCAGGGGACAGTTTCTTAAACATTCAGTACTTC
v_gene: TRBV10-3; abundance: few; j_gene: TRBJ1-1; d_gene: TRBD1; CDR3aa: CAINNRGPADTEAFF; CDR3nt: TGTGCCATCAACAATAGGGGGCCGGCGGACACTGAAGCTTTCTTT